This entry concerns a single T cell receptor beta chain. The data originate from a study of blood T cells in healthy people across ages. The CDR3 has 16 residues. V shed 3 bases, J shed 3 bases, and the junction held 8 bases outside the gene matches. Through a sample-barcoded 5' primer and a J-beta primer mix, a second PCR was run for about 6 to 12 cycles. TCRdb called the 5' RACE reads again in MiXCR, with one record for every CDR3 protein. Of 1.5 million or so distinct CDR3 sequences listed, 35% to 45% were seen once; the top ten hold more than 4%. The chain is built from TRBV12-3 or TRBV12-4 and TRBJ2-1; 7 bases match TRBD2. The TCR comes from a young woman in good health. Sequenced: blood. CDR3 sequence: CASSFPRRGNYNEQFF. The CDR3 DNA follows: TGTGCCAGCAGTTTCCCCCGGCGGGGGAACTACAATGAGCAGTTCTTC.